A selection of T cell receptor beta chains follows, all from one sample in a study of T-cell reconstitution after alpha-beta-depleted transplantation in children. In TCRdb, the PCR reads were re-called with MiXCR into one record per CDR3 protein. The data contain about 27,000 distinct CDR3 sequences, 5.5% to 7.5% of them singletons. Sequenced material: PBMCs, mostly from graft donor cells, taken 180 days after TCRalphabeta/CD19-depleted stem cell transplant. The receptor source for this set is a male patient younger than 18 who had a stem cell transplant for acute myeloid leukemia, so the T cells may come from the graft donor. Both conserved end residues are part of each CDR3. A D gene is named only where the DNA matches it firmly. Part of the rows lack a size; the others show once, few, many or a class for expanded clones.

V	D	length	size	J	DNA	CDR3
TRBV10-3	TRBD2	14	many	TRBJ2-5	TGTGCCATCAGGGAACTAGCGGGAGGGGAGACCCAGTACTTC	CAIRELAGGETQYF
TRBV7-9	NA	16	many	TRBJ2-5	TGTGCCAGCAGCTTAGCGCGGGACCCCCTGTGGGAGACCCAGTACTTC	CASSLARDPLWETQYF
TRBV11-2	NA	15	medium-sized	TRBJ2-3	TGTGCCAGCTGTATAGGAGGGCCGAGCACAGATACGCAGTATTTT	CASCIGGPSTDTQYF
TRBV9	TRBD2	17	many	TRBJ2-7	TGTGCCAGCAGCCCCTCTTCCGGGACTAGCGGGACGGGCGAGCAGTACTTC	CASSPSSGTSGTGEQYF
TRBV18	TRBD2	13	many	TRBJ2-1	TGTGCCAGCTCATCGCCGACTAGCTATGAGCAGTTCTTC	CASSSPTSYEQFF
TRBV6-2/TRBV6-3	NA	11	many	TRBJ1-1	TGTGCCAGCAGTCGTCAAACTGAAGCTTTCTTT	CASSRQTEAFF
TRBV5-5	NA	16	many	TRBJ1-2	TGTGCCAGCAGCTTGGTAGGGGGGCGTAGCTCTGATGGCTACACCTTC	CASSLVGGRSSDGYTF
TRBV29-1	NA	10	many	TRBJ2-5	TGCAGCGTTGCGCAAGAGACCCAGTACTTC	CSVAQETQYF
TRBV11-2	NA	12	many	TRBJ2-7	TGTGCCAGCAGCTTTGCGGGCTACGAGCAGTACTTC	CASSFAGYEQYF
TRBV28	TRBD1	15	many	TRBJ1-4	TGTGCCAGCAGTCTGCAGGGGGCAACTAATGAAAAACTGTTTTTT	CASSLQGATNEKLFF
TRBV19	TRBD1	17	NA	TRBJ2-2	TGTGCCAGTAACCCCTCGGGGACAGGGGGAAACACCGGGGAGCTGTTTTTT	CASNPSGTGGNTGELFF